This TCR beta chain appears in the sequencing data of a study of long-term antiretroviral therapy in people with HIV (dated 2022 in TCRdb). Some background on the complete study: The earliest samples were collected approximately a decade before the 2015 WHO recommendation for immediate ART, a period when ART was typically delayed until CD4 counts fell. This retrospective serial study examined whether starting ART and sustained HIV suppression were associated with changes in the composition and diversity of the TRB repertoire in peripheral blood. The cohort contributed roughly 190 cryopreserved PBMC samples from 30 adults with confirmed HIV infection, collected serially over a mean of 6 years (range 1-12). Of the roughly 30 participants with HIV, ten to eleven were female. No cross-contamination during QIAcube processing was shown when test extractions of a monoclonal T-cell line were performed alongside 33 polyclonal samples.

The immunoSEQ hsTCRB v3.0 assay was used at survey level resolution to sequence the TRB variable region. The target sequencing depth for TRB was roughly 40,000-55,000 T-cell genomes per sample. An Illumina MiSeq with a v3 150-cycle kit was used to sequence the pooled TRB libraries. The study's own analysis went as follows. Repertoire analysis was run in R within a reproducible Nextflow workflow that covered QC, data transformation and analysis. LymphoSeq2, an R package for AIRR-Seq data exploration, was used to implement custom analyses. After excluding a handful of samples that yielded fewer than 5000 total TRB sequences, 188 HIV repertoires remained for analysis. Among the 180 to 200 HIV repertoires that were kept, around 59 were collected before ART initiation and about 130 were collected after ART initiation. Repertoires were downsampled to 5000 TRB nucleotide sequences, with summary statistics averaged over 100 downsampling iterations. Only TRB sequences with CDR3 regions of at least seven amino acids were retained for analysis. Two measures captured diversity: a Shannon entropy-derived clonality score and the Gini coefficient. In the repertoire networks, any two of the top 5000 CDR3 amino acid sequences were connected whenever the two sequences differed by an edit distance of one. For TRB CDR3 amino acid sequences, GLIPH2 was used to predict antigen specificity groups and MHC restriction. To flag known CMV, EBV, HIV or tissue antigen associations, CDR3 amino acid sequences were matched against VDJdb and McPAS-TCR. Pre-ART, post-ART and control groups were compared with Wilcoxon signed-rank tests and Holm-Bonferroni correction. Sourced from immuneACCESS, this table was stored by TCRdb with only in-frame sequences that have V and J called. A share of the clones is absent; for the studies checked, an unresolved V gene accounts for under half, and the remainder has no known explanation. V, J and clone size are those of that table, while D and trimming were read from the DNA. In this sample the table shows about 43,000 clones, roughly nine tenths of which occur a single time. Together, the top ten hold approximately 5% of the sample.

The germline V gene specifies SGHRS as CDR1 and YFSETQ as CDR2. Inclusive of the bounding cysteine and phenylalanine, the CDR3 is 14 residues long. Only the CDR3 region is kept as DNA, spanning 42 bases read in frame from base 1. Germline trimming: 5 bases from V, 2 bases from J; junction bases outside gene matches: 1. Overall results and qualifications from the work: Because PBMC availability was limited, only the TCR beta chain was sequenced, with no alpha chain pairing. Because pre-ART samples had limited cell numbers, unsorted PBMC were profiled rather than sorted CD4+ and CD8+ T cells. Inferences about post-ART repertoire changes are limited because no data were available on ART adherence, viral resistance or therapy changes. Samples dated from about 2004 to 2018, and the ART regimens used may be less effective than current ones. HIV repertoires had narrower CDR3 length ranges than controls, and the network structure suggested an antigen-experienced repertoire that shifted only slightly toward naive after ART. ART initiation was associated with a significant increase in TRB diversity, but diversity stayed significantly below transplant donor controls even after long-term ART. At every time point, the repertoire was dominated by expanded TRB clones first identified before ART initiation, although this dominance fluctuated and, in many PLHIV, declined after ART.

In the case of this clone: Its antigen remains undetermined. Per-base quality was not reported, and no clone a single base away is much larger than it.

Participants were included only if at least one PBMC sample before ART initiation and at least two post-ART samples were available. All participants with HIV were treated in the United States of America. Before DNA extraction, cryopreserved samples of 1-10 million PBMC were thawed and then washed. At the time of the earliest PBMC sample for each participant with HIV, ages ranged from roughly 23 to 60 years. PBMC samples were contributed by each participant from 1-4 timepoints before ART initiation and 2-8 timepoints after ART initiation, with a median of 7 samples. Serial HIV viral load, CD4+ T-cell count, ART history and demographic data were obtained for every participant. Genomic DNA was extracted from unsorted PBMC with a Qiagen kit on a QIAcube, processed in batches of 12 samples.

The sequence was obtained from a woman aged 45-60 years with HIV. The chain is assembled from TRBV5-1 and TRBJ2-5, and 12 bases in between align with TRBD2. The source was unsorted PBMCs, collected 0.1 years before starting antiretroviral therapy. CDR3 loop: CASRGTSGQETQYF. The nucleotide sequence reads as follows: TGCGCCAGCAGAGGGACTAGCGGGCAAGAGACCCAGTACTTC. Full variable domain (CDR3 extended with the reference TRBV5-1 and TRBJ2-5 proteins): KAGVTQTPRYLIKTRGQQVTLSCSPISGHRSVSWYQQTPGQGLQFLFEYFSETQRNKGNFPGRFSGRQFSNSRSEMNVSTLELGDSALYLCASRGTSGQETQYFGPGTRLLVL.